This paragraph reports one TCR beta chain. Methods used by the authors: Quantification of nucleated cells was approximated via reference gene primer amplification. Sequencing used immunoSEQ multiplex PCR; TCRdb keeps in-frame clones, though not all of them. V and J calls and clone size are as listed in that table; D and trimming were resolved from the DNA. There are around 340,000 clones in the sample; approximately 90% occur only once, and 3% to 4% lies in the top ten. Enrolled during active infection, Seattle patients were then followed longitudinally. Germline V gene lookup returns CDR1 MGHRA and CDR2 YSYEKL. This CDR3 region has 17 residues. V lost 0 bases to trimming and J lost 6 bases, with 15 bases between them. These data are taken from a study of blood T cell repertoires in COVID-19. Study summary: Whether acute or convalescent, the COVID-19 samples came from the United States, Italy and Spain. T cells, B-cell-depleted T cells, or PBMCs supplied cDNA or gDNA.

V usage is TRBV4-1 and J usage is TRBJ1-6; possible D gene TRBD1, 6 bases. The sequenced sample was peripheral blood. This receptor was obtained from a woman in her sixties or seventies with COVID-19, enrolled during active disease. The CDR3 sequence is CASSQDIGRGRNSPLHF. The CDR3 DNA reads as TGCGCCAGCAGCCAAGATATCGGCAGGGGACGTAATTCACCCCTCCACTTT.